Below are 27 T cell receptor beta chains sequenced from a single sample in a study of blood T cell repertoires in COVID-19. Clones were sequenced by immunoSEQ multiplex PCR, and TCRdb holds only the in-frame ones, with some missing. The profile shows 350,000 to 450,000 clones, around 84% of them singletons. Input material: peripheral blood. These receptors were taken from a woman aged 18-35 years with acute or convalescent COVID-19.

The chain uses TRBV2 and TRBJ1-5; D is ambiguous. The CDR3 covers 14 residues. V gave up 4 bases and J gave up 5 bases, with 12 bases separating them. Germline V lookup: CDR1 SNHLY, CDR2 FYNNEI. This CDR3 reads CASSVDIRDQPQHF. The CDR3 nucleotides read TGTGCCAGCAGTGTCGATATTCGAGATCAGCCCCAGCATTTT.

This rearrangement joins TRBV29-1 to TRBJ1-1; 11 bases are a match to TRBD1. V shed 4 bases and J 0 bases; nucleotides not matched to a gene: 4. This CDR3 has 15 residues. The germline V gene encodes CDR1 SQVTM and CDR2 ANQGSEA. The CDR3 sequence is CSVGTGGFLNTEAFF. DNA for the CDR3: TGCAGCGTTGGGACAGGGGGCTTCTTGAACACTGAAGCTTTCTTT.

The chain carries TRBV6-4 and TRBJ1-2; 7 bases are a match to TRBD1. From germline, CDR1 is MRHNA and CDR2 SNTAGT. Trimming removed 4 bases from V and 3 bases from J; junction bases left unmatched: 8. This CDR3 contains 15 residues. This chain's CDR3 is CASSARQGGDYGYTF. CDR3 nucleotides: TGTGCCAGCAGTGCGAGACAGGGAGGAGACTATGGCTACACCTTC.

The V call is TRBV9, the J call TRBJ2-1; no firm D call. Germline V gene data show CDR1 as SGDLS and CDR2 as YYNGEE. V lost 0 bases to trimming and J lost 8 bases, with 18 bases between them. The CDR3 is made up of 16 amino acids. Here the CDR3 DNA reads TGTGCCAGCAGCGTAGGTTCAGCGTCTGTTATCCATGAGCAGTTCTTC. Residues: CASSVGSASVIHEQFF.

The chain couples TRBV25-1 to TRBJ1-1; TRBD1 matches 9 bases. The germline gives CDR1 MGHDK, CDR2 SYGVNS. The V segment lost 11 bases and the J segment 4 bases; nucleotides outside the gene matches: 8. The CDR3 covers 13 residues. DNA of the CDR3: TGTGCCCCGGACCTGACAGGGGGCACTGAAGCTTTCTTT. Its protein is CAPDLTGGTEAFF.

The table lists this clone with a count of one. The chain combines TRBV9 with TRBJ2-6; D is possibly TRBD1 (5 bases). In germline, CDR1 is SGDLS, CDR2 YYNGEE. The CDR3 covers 15 residues. Trimming took 3 bases from V and 1 from J, leaving 8 bases between them. CDR3 region: CASSEAGSGANVLTF. For the CDR3, the DNA is TGTGCCAGCAGCGAGGCAGGGTCTGGGGCCAACGTCCTGACTTTC.

This clone has a single count. The chain carries TRBV2 and TRBJ2-3, with D maybe TRBD2 (5 bases). The CDR3 covers 16 residues. In germline, CDR1 is SNHLY, CDR2 FYNNEI. Trimming stripped 0 bases from V and 0 bases from J, with 10 bases between. The CDR3: CASSEARAGSTDTQYF. The DNA for the CDR3 is TGTGCCAGCAGTGAAGCGCGGGCCGGAAGCACAGATACGCAGTATTTT.

In its sample, this clone was seen a few times. V usage is TRBV5-1 and J usage is TRBJ2-1; 12 nucleotides match TRBD2. Germline loops: CDR1 SGHRS, CDR2 YFSETQ. V lost 0 bases, J lost 8 bases, and 9 bases stayed unmatched. The CDR3 spans 17 residues. The CDR3 coding sequence is TGCGCCAGCAGCTTGGTTCTAGCGGGAGGGAGTACCGATGAGCAGTTCTTC. Its translation: CASSLVLAGGSTDEQFF.

This sequence joins TRBV27 and TRBJ1-5, with TRBD1 identical over 7 bases. Germline-derived CDR1 and CDR2 are MNHEY and SMNVEV (reference sequence). V trimming: 2 bases; J trimming: 7 bases; junction bases outside the gene matches: 8. The CDR3 is 15 amino acids. CDR3 residues: CASSLRRGLDQPQHF. CDR3 coding DNA: TGTGCCAGCAGTTTAAGAAGGGGGCTGGACCAGCCCCAGCATTTT.

This chain joins TRBV27 and TRBJ2-7; 8 positions agree with TRBD2. Germline CDR1 MNHEY, CDR2 SMNVEV (reference sequence). V gave up 4 bases and J gave up 3 bases; unmatched junction bases: 8. The CDR3 totals 15 residues. The CDR3 is CASSSPLAGVYEQYF. Here the CDR3 DNA reads TGTGCCAGCAGTTCCCCCCTAGCGGGTGTCTACGAGCAGTACTTC.

The rearrangement joins TRBV4-2 to TRBJ1-3, with D unresolved. Looked up from germline, CDR1 is LGHNA and CDR2 is YNFKEQ. The CDR3 length is 16 residues. The ends were cut back, 2 bases at V and 0 bases at J, with 11 bases in the middle. This CDR3 reads CASSQPSISSGNTIYF. In nucleotides, the CDR3 is TGTGCCAGCAGCCAACCAAGCATTAGCTCTGGAAACACCATATATTTT.

V gene TRBV28 combines with J gene TRBJ2-7, with 8 positions matching TRBD1. Germline CDR1 reads MDHEN; CDR2 reads SYDVKM. The CDR3 sequence is 16 residues long. With V trimmed by 7 bases and J by 4 bases, 15 bases remained unmatched. CDR3 coding DNA: TGTGCCAGCACCCTGAGGCAGGACAGGGACCCGTACGAGCAGTACTTC. The encoded protein is CASTLRQDRDPYEQYF.

V is TRBV11-3 and J is TRBJ2-5, with 7 bases fitting TRBD1. The CDR3 length is 13 residues. Germline values: CDR1 SGHNT, CDR2 YENEEA. Unmatched junction bases numbered 3, after V lost 3 bases and J lost 5 bases. This CDR3 is CASSFTGDETQYF. The DNA for the CDR3 is TGTGCCAGCAGCTTCACAGGGGACGAGACCCAGTACTTC.

The chain couples TRBV19 to TRBJ2-6, with 10 bases matching TRBD2. V shed 3 bases and J 2 bases; nucleotides not matched to a gene: 7. The CDR3 loop spans 18 amino acids. In germline, CDR1 is LNHDA, CDR2 SQIVND (reference sequence). The CDR3 here is CASSMLAGELPGANVLTF. CDR3 bases: TGTGCCAGTAGTATGCTAGCGGGAGAATTGCCTGGGGCCAACGTCCTGACTTTC.

The CDR3 DNA sequence: TGTGCCAGCAGTTTAACACCGGGGACCCAGTACTTC. Its translation is CASSLTPGTQYF. The gene calls are TRBV28 and TRBJ2-5; no firm D call. V lost 2 bases, J lost 7 bases, and 8 bases lay in between. The germline V gene has CDR1 MDHEN and CDR2 SYDVKM. The CDR3 covers 12 residues.

The V call is TRBV12-3 or TRBV12-4, the J call TRBJ1-6, with a weak D call TRBD1 (5 bases). The V end was cut by 7 bases, the J end by 9 bases, with 13 bases between. CDR3 length equals 13 residues. Here the CDR3 reads CASTSGLASPLHF. The CDR3, as DNA: TGTGCCAGCACCTCAGGGTTAGCTTCACCCCTCCACTTT.

The gene calls are TRBV19 and TRBJ1-3; D might be TRBD1 (5 bases). CDR3 length: 13 residues. In germline, CDR1 is LNHDA, CDR2 SQIVND (reference sequence). V was clipped by 8 bases and J by 0 bases, with 8 bases between them. The DNA for the CDR3 is TGTGCCAGTCAGACAGTCTCTGGAAACACCATATATTTT. Translating it yields CASQTVSGNTIYF. Filled out from reference TRBV19 and TRBJ1-3, the complete variable domain reads DGGITQSPKYLFRKEGQNVTLSCEQNLNHDAMYWYRQDPGQGLRLIYYSQIVNDFQKGDIAEGYSVSREKKESFPLTVTSAQKNPTAFYLCASQTVSGNTIYFGEGSWLTVV.

This clone occurred once. J is TRBJ1-6 and V is TRBV5-1, with 8 positions matching TRBD1. This CDR3 has 16 residues. Trimming at V came to 0 bases and at J to 7 bases, leaving 6 bases not matched to a gene. Germline V gene sequence: CDR1 SGHRS, CDR2 YFSETQ. The CDR3 loop reads CASSLAGGQGNSPLHF. CDR3 nucleotide sequence: TGCGCCAGCAGCTTGGCCGGCGGACAGGGAAATTCACCCCTCCACTTT.

V and J are TRBV7-9 and TRBJ1-4, with D perhaps TRBD1 (5 bases). Germline V gives CDR1 SEHNR, CDR2 FQNEAQ (reference sequence). The CDR3 extends over 18 amino acids. Trimming removed 1 base from V and 3 bases from J, with 18 bases in between. CDR3 sequence (DNA): TGTGCCAGCAGCTTAGGGTTGTCGGGGGAGATTTCTAATGAAAAACTGTTTTTT. This sequence encodes CASSLGLSGEISNEKLFF.

CDR3: CASSQTDRGLIQPQHF. The CDR3 nucleotides read TGCGCCAGCAGCCAGACGGACAGGGGGCTTATTCAGCCCCAGCATTTT. The chain links TRBV4-1 to TRBJ1-5; the match to TRBD1 covers 11 bases. This CDR3 region has 16 residues. V lost 3 bases, J lost 6 bases, and 7 bases stayed unmatched. Germline V gene sequence: CDR1 MGHRA, CDR2 YSYEKL.

The gene calls are TRBV4-2 and TRBJ2-7; maybe TRBD2 (5 bases). The CDR3 has 14 residues. The germline V gene encodes CDR1 LGHNA and CDR2 YNFKEQ. V lost 0 bases to trimming and J lost 3 bases, with 9 bases between them. The CDR3 DNA sequence: TGTGCCAGCAGCCAAGATTTGGGGAGCTACGAGCAGTACTTC. It is translated as CASSQDLGSYEQYF.

The chain links TRBV9 to TRBJ2-2; 7 bases match TRBD2. Germline-derived CDR1 and CDR2 are SGDLS and YYNGEE. This CDR3 is 16 amino acids long. V gave up 3 bases and J gave up 3 bases; unmatched junction bases: 8. CDR3 in DNA: TGTGCCAGCAGCGCCCCAGAGCTAGCGGACACCGGGGAGCTGTTTTTT. It encodes CASSAPELADTGELFF.

The chain is built from TRBV10-3 and TRBJ2-7; 7 nucleotides align to TRBD2. Germline CDR1 reads ENHRY; CDR2 reads SYGVKD. CDR3 length: 14 amino acids. The V segment lost 6 bases and the J segment 0 bases; nucleotides outside the gene matches: 5. The CDR3, as DNA: TGTGCCATCAGAGGGACTATTAGCTCCTACGAGCAGTACTTC. This translates into CAIRGTISSYEQYF.

This chain joins TRBV25-1 and TRBJ2-3, with 8 bases aligning to TRBD2. CDR3 size: 15 residues. From germline, CDR1 is MGHDK and CDR2 SYGVNS. V lost 4 bases to trimming and J lost 2 bases; unmatched junction nucleotides: 5. The chain's CDR3 is CASSVAAGATDTQYF. The CDR3 nucleotides are TGTGCCAGCAGTGTTGCAGCGGGAGCCACAGATACGCAGTATTTT.

V and J are TRBV11-2 and TRBJ2-7; D may be TRBD1 (5 bases). Germline CDR1 SGHAT, CDR2 FQNNGV. The CDR3 sequence is 14 residues long. The ends were cut back, 1 base at V and 0 bases at J, with 7 bases in the middle. CDR3: CASSLGTSSYEQYF. The CDR3 nucleotides read TGTGCCAGCAGCTTAGGGACATCCTCCTACGAGCAGTACTTC.

Of note for this clone: The junction differs from germline at one of its ends, possibly a read error. The chain combines TRBV5-1 with TRBJ1-1; 9 bases are a match to TRBD1. Germline V gene sequence: CDR1 SGHRS, CDR2 YFSETQ. The CDR3 runs 13 residues. The CDR3, as DNA: TGCGCCAGCAGCACCGGGACAGGGTCTGAGGCTTTCTTT. Protein product: CASSTGTGSEAFF. Full variable domain (rest looked up from reference TRBV5-1 and TRBJ1-1): KAGVTQTPRYLIKTRGQQVTLSCSPISGHRSVSWYQQTPGQGLQFLFEYFSETQRNKGNFPGRFSGRQFSNSRSEMNVSTLELGDSALYLCASSTGTGSEAFFGQGTRLTVV.

The chain links TRBV7-3 to TRBJ2-7; D not resolved. The CDR3 runs to 21 residues. Germline V gives CDR1 SGHTA, CDR2 FQGTGA. V was cut by 3 bases and J by 6 bases, with 36 bases left in between. This chain's CDR3 is CASSFHPPGELYPGSASEQYF. The CDR3 DNA is TGTGCCAGCAGCTTTCACCCCCCAGGCGAACTCTATCCTGGAAGTGCGAGCGAGCAGTACTTC.